These 3 T cell receptor beta chains were sequenced from one sample in a study of blood T cell repertoires in COVID-19. The assay was immunoSEQ multiplex PCR, and TCRdb's table has in-frame clones only and misses some. The data hold 240,000 or so clones, with around 88% observed a single time. The sequencing input was peripheral blood. The receptor set was obtained from a man older than 75 with acute or convalescent COVID-19.

As to this clone: The same CDR3 can be traced to other DNA sequences in this sample. The chain recombines TRBV3-1 (or the pseudogene TRBV3-2) with TRBJ1-2, with 8 positions matching TRBD1. The CDR3 consists of 13 residues. Trimming removed 4 bases from V and 4 bases from J; junction bases left unmatched: 2. Germline CDR1 reads LGHDT; CDR2 reads YNNKEL (reference sequence). CDR3 DNA sequence: TGTGCCAGCAGCCCCGGGACAGGCTATGGCTACACCTTC. It specifies CASSPGTGYGYTF.

This chain uses TRBV7-3 with TRBJ2-1; maybe TRBD2 (5 bases). Trimming cost V 2 bases and J 7 bases, with 9 bases left between them. The CDR3 loop spans 13 amino acids. CDR1 is SGHTA, CDR2 FQGTGA, per germline. CDR3 loop: CASSLPEGNEQFF. The CDR3 DNA reads TGTGCCAGCAGCTTACCCGAGGGTAATGAGCAGTTCTTC.

This clone was detected a few times. V usage is TRBV6-5 and J usage is TRBJ1-6, with D perhaps matching TRBD1 (6 bases). The CDR3 contains 15 residues. Germline loops: CDR1 MNHEY, CDR2 SVGAGI. The ends were cut back, 9 bases at V and 8 bases at J, with 20 bases in the middle. The CDR3 spells CASSFGRGTDSPLHF. The CDR3 coding sequence is TGTGCCAGTTCTTTCGGCAGGGGAACGGATTCACCCCTCCACTTT.